The present entry profiles one T cell receptor beta chain with its context. This sample is part of a study of blood T cell repertoires in COVID-19. Overall study context: T cells, B-cell-depleted T cells, or PBMCs supplied cDNA or gDNA.

Data came from immunoSEQ multiplex PCR; TCRdb stores just in-frame clones and leaves some out. Of about 43,000 clones detected, approximately 86% appear once; the ten largest clones hold 7% to 10%. V was clipped by 4 bases and J by 2 bases; unmatched bases: 5. Germline V gene lookup returns CDR1 SGHNT and CDR2 YYREEE (reference sequence). The CDR3 runs 14 residues. The source is a man aged 80 or over in a cohort sampled during active COVID-19. Sequenced: peripheral blood. The chain is built from TRBV5-4 and TRBJ1-2; 7 nucleotides align to TRBD1. The CDR3 DNA sequence: TGTGCCAGCAGCCCGTCGGGACAGAACTATGGCTACACCTTC. Amino acids: CASSPSGQNYGYTF.